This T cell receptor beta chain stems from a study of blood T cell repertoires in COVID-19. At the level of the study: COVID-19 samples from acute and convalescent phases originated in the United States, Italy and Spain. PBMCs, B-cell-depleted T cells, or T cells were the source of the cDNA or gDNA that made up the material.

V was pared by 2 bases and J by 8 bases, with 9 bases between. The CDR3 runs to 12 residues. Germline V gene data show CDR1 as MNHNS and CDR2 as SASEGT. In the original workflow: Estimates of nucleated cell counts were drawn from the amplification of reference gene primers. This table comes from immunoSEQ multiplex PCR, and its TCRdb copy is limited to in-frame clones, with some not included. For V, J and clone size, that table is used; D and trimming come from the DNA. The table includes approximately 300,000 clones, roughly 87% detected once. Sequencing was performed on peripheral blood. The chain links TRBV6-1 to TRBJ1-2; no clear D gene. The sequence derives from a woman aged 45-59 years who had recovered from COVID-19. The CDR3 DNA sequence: TGTGCCAGCAGTGAAATTCCGAGGGGCTACACCTTC. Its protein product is CASSEIPRGYTF.